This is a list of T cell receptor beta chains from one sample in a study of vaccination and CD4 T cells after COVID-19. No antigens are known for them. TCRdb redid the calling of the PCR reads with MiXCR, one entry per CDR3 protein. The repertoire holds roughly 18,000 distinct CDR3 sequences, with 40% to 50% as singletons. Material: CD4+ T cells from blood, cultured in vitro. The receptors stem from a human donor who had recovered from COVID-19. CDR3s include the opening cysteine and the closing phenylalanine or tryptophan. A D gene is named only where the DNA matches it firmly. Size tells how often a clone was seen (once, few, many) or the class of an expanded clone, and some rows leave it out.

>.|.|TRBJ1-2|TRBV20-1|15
CSARDKAQARRGYTF
TGCAGTGCTAGAGATAAGGCACAGGCCCGGCGGGGCTACACCTTC
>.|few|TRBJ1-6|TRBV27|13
CASSSRGQSPLHF
TGTGCCAGCAGTTCAAGGGGTCAATCACCCCTCCACTTT
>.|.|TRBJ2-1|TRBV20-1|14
CSASSDRTNNEQFF
TGCAGTGCTAGTTCCGACAGGACCAACAATGAGCAGTTCTTC
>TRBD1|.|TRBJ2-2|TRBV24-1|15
CATSGGRGLTGELFF
TGTGCCACCAGTGGGGGCAGGGGGCTGACCGGGGAGCTGTTTTTT
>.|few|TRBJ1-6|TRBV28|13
CALRDSYNSPLHF
TGTGCCTTGCGGGACTCCTATAATTCACCCCTCCACTTT
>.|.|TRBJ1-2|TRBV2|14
CASSGVGGVYVYTF
TGTGCCAGCAGTGGCGTTGGGGGGGTCTATGTCTACACCTTC
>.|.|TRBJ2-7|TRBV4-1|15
CASSQARDRLYEQYF
TGCGCCAGCAGCCAAGCACGAGACAGGCTCTACGAGCAGTACTTC
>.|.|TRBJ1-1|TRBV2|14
CASTRNGGGTEAFF
TGTGCCAGCACAAGAAACGGGGGTGGCACTGAAGCTTTCTTT
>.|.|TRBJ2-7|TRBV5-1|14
CASSFGGLSYEQYF
TGCGCCAGCAGCTTTGGGGGGCTCTCCTACGAGCAGTACTTC
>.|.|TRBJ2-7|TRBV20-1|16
CSASPGSGALSYEQYF
TGCAGTGCTAGCCCCGGCTCAGGGGCCCTCTCCTACGAGCAGTACTTC
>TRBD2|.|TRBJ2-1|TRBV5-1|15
CASRRTSGDDNEQFF
TGCGCCAGCAGGCGGACTAGCGGGGACGACAATGAGCAGTTCTTC
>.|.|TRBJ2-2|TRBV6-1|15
CATTAGATNTGELFF
TGTGCCACCACTGCAGGGGCGACTAACACCGGGGAGCTGTTTTTT
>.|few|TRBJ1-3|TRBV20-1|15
CSAQQGLVSGNTIYF
TGCAGTGCGCAACAGGGACTTGTCTCTGGAAACACCATATATTTT
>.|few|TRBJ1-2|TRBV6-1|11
CASSPNYGYTF
TGTGCCAGCAGTCCCAACTATGGCTACACCTTC
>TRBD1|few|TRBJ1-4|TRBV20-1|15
CSASPGEGAREKLFF
TGCAGTGCTAGCCCTGGTGAGGGGGCAAGGGAAAAACTGTTTTTT
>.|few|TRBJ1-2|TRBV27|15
CASSFSGQGPYGYTF
TGTGCCAGCAGTTTCTCAGGGCAGGGGCCCTATGGCTACACCTTC
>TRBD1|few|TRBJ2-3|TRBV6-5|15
CASSSGTGSTDTQYF
TGTGCCAGCAGTTCCGGGACAGGGAGCACAGATACGCAGTATTTT
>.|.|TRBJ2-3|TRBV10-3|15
CAISEGQTSTDTQYF
TGTGCCATCAGTGAGGGACAGACTAGCACAGATACGCAGTATTTT
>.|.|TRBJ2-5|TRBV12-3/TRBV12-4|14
CASSFSLFQETQYF
TGTGCCAGCAGTTTTAGTCTATTCCAAGAGACCCAGTACTTC
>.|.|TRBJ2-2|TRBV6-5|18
CASSYSGWGPTNTGELFF
TGTGCCAGCAGTTACTCAGGTTGGGGACCGACGAACACCGGGGAGCTGTTTTTT
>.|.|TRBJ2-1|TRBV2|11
CASSVINEQFF
TGTGCCAGCAGTGTTATAAATGAGCAGTTCTTC
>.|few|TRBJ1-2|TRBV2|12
CASSGDHYGYTF
TGTGCCAGCAGCGGGGACCACTATGGCTACACCTTC
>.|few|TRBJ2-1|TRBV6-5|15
CASSYRLGRYNEQFF
TGTGCCAGCAGTTATAGATTGGGACGCTACAATGAGCAGTTCTTC
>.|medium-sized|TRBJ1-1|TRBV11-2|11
CASSNLAVAFF
TGTGCCAGCAGCAATCTGGCGGTAGCTTTCTTT
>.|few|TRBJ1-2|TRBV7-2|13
CASSLSRQSGYTF
TGTGCCAGCAGCTTAAGCCGGCAGTCTGGCTACACCTTC
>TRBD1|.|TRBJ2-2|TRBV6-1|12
CASDRVRGELFF
TGTGCCAGTGACAGGGTACGCGGGGAGCTGTTTTTT
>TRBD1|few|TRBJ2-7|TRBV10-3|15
CAISDSGTGGYEQYF
TGTGCCATCAGTGACTCCGGGACAGGAGGCTACGAGCAGTACTTC
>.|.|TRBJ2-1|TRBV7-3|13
CASSSDSYNEQFF
TGTGCCAGCAGCTCAGACTCCTACAATGAGCAGTTCTTC
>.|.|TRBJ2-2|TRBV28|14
CASPRGGHTGELFF
TGTGCCAGCCCAAGGGGGGGGCACACCGGGGAGCTGTTTTTT
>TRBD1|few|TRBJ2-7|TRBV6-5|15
CASSYTGTEGHEQYF
TGTGCCAGCAGTTACACCGGGACAGAAGGGCACGAGCAGTACTTC
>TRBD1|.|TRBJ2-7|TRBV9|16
CASSVGSGTGYYEQYF
TGTGCCAGCAGCGTAGGGTCCGGGACAGGTTACTACGAGCAGTACTTC
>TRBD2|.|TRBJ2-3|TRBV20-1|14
CSAIAGGLEDTQYF
TGCAGTGCTATAGCGGGAGGGCTGGAAGATACGCAGTATTTT
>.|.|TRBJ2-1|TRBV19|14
CASSIGATYNEQFF
TGTGCCAGTAGTATCGGCGCAACCTACAATGAGCAGTTCTTC
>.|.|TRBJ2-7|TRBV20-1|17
CSARGRPQDSYRYEQYF
TGCAGTGCCAGGGGCCGGCCGCAGGACAGCTATCGCTACGAGCAGTACTTC
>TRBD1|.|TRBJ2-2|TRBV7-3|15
CASSLQGAGTGELFF
TGTGCCAGCAGCTTACAGGGGGCGGGCACCGGGGAGCTGTTTTTT
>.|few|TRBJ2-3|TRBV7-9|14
CASRPLTGAHTQYF
TGTGCCAGCAGACCCCTAACGGGGGCACATACGCAGTATTTT
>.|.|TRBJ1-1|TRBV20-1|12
CSARGGAAEAFF
TGCAGTGCTAGAGGGGGGGCGGCTGAAGCTTTCTTT
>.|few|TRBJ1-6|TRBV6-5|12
CASSYGNSPLHF
TGTGCCAGCAGTTACGGGAATTCACCCCTCCACTTT
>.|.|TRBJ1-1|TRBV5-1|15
CASQPGLGKDTEAFF
TGCGCCAGCCAGCCTGGGTTGGGGAAGGACACTGAAGCTTTCTTT
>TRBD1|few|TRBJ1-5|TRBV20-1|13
CSASRQGDQPQHF
TGCAGTGCCTCGAGACAGGGCGATCAGCCCCAGCATTTT
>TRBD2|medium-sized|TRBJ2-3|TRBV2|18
CASRPDGRSQKHTDTQYF
TGTGCCAGCAGGCCTGACGGGAGGTCCCAGAAACACACAGATACGCAGTATTTT
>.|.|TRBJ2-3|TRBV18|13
CASSPSDSDTQYF
TGTGCCAGCTCACCATCAGACAGTGATACGCAGTATTTT
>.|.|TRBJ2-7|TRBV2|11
CASSRYYEQYF
TGTGCCAGCAGCCGTTACTACGAGCAGTACTTC
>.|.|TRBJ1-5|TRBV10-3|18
CAISEYGEARGSNQPQHF
TGTGCCATCAGTGAGTATGGGGAGGCTAGGGGTAGCAATCAGCCCCAGCATTTT
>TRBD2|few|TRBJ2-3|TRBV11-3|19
CASSLDFGAGGASTDTQYF
TGTGCCAGCAGCTTAGATTTCGGAGCGGGGGGGGCTAGCACAGATACGCAGTATTTT
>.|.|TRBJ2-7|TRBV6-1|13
CASSFAGDYEQYF
TGTGCCAGTTCCTTCGCGGGCGATTACGAGCAGTACTTC
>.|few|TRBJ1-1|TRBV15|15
CATSRVGVGNTEAFF
TGTGCCACCAGCAGAGTGGGGGTTGGGAACACTGAAGCTTTCTTT
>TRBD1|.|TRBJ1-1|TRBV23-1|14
CASAQGGRRTEAFF
TGCGCCAGCGCTCAGGGGGGGCGGAGGACTGAAGCTTTCTTT
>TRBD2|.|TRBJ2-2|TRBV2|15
CASSPSGRGTGELFF
TGTGCCAGCAGCCCCAGCGGGAGAGGTACCGGGGAGCTGTTTTTT
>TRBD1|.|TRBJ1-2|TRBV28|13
CASRGQGRNGYTF
TGTGCCAGCAGGGGACAGGGTCGGAATGGCTACACCTTC
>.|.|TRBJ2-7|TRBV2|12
CASSAPVAEQYF
TGTGCCAGCAGTGCCCCTGTGGCCGAGCAGTACTTC
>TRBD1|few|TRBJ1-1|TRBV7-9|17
CASSLVVGTGGLDEAFF
TGTGCCAGCAGCTTAGTGGTGGGGACAGGGGGCTTGGATGAAGCTTTCTTT
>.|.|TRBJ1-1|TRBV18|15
CASSPQGFRNTEAFF
TGTGCCAGCTCACCACAGGGTTTCAGGAACACTGAAGCTTTCTTT
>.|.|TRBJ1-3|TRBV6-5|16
CASSYGEWGSGNTIYF
TGTGCCAGCAGTTACGGCGAATGGGGTTCTGGAAACACCATATATTTT
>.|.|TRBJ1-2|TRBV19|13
CASSMLIGYGYTF
TGTGCCAGTAGTATGTTAATCGGCTATGGCTACACCTTC
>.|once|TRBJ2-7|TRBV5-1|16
CASSLEGRQGRNEQYF
TGCGCCAGCAGCTTGGAAGGGCGGCAGGGAAGGAACGAGCAGTACTTC
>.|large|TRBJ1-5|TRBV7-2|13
CASSVRGNQPQHF
TGTGCCAGCAGCGTCAGGGGTAATCAGCCCCAGCATTTT